This is a list of T cell receptor beta chains from one sample in a study of cytomegalovirus exposure and HLA in healthy donors. Sequenced by immunoSEQ multiplex PCR; TCRdb stores in-frame clones only, minus some. Of 200,000 to 250,000 clones listed, approximately 84% are singletons. Sequenced input: PBMCs. These receptors came from a woman aged 35 to 49 in good health and CMV-seronegative. CDR3s include the opening cysteine and the closing phenylalanine or tryptophan. D genes are given only for firm matches. The listing skips clone size in some rows; elsewhere it reads once, few, many or a size class.

len: 16
d_gene: TRBD2
v_gene: TRBV6-5
abundance: once
j_gene: TRBJ2-1
CDR3aa: CASSSTGLGPYNEQFF
CDR3nt: TGTGCCAGCAGTTCGACGGGACTAGGCCCCTACAATGAGCAGTTCTTC

len: 10
d_gene: -
v_gene: TRBV29-1
abundance: few
j_gene: TRBJ1-1
CDR3aa: CSGGGTEAFF
CDR3nt: TGCAGCGGGGGGGGCACTGAAGCTTTCTTT

len: 17
d_gene: -
v_gene: TRBV18
abundance: -
j_gene: TRBJ2-1
CDR3aa: CASSPPSQDLSYNEQFF
CDR3nt: TGTGCCAGCTCACCTCCGAGCCAAGACTTATCCTACAATGAGCAGTTCTTC

len: 13
d_gene: -
v_gene: TRBV5-4
abundance: -
j_gene: TRBJ2-5
CDR3aa: CASSLEGVGTQYF
CDR3nt: TGTGCCAGCAGCTTGGAAGGGGTTGGGACCCAGTACTTC

len: 13
d_gene: TRBD1
v_gene: TRBV28
abundance: -
j_gene: TRBJ1-2
CDR3aa: CASSLRDRGGYTF
CDR3nt: TGTGCCAGCAGTTTACGCGACAGGGGTGGCTACACCTTC

len: 16
d_gene: -
v_gene: TRBV9
abundance: once
j_gene: TRBJ1-2
CDR3aa: CASSVAHDGPNYGYTF
CDR3nt: TGTGCCAGCAGCGTAGCCCACGATGGCCCTAACTATGGCTACACCTTC

len: 12
d_gene: -
v_gene: TRBV30
abundance: -
j_gene: TRBJ1-2
CDR3aa: CASHSRAYGYTF
CDR3nt: TGTGCCTCGCATTCTAGAGCCTATGGCTACACCTTC

len: 18
d_gene: TRBD1
v_gene: TRBV11-1
abundance: -
j_gene: TRBJ2-6
CDR3aa: CASSRAGTGSPGANVLTF
CDR3nt: TGTGCCAGCAGCCGCGCCGGGACAGGCTCCCCGGGGGCCAACGTCCTGACTTTC

len: 15
d_gene: -
v_gene: TRBV5-1
abundance: -
j_gene: TRBJ2-3
CDR3aa: CASSLGLAGENTQYF
CDR3nt: TGCGCCAGCAGCTTAGGGCTGGCAGGGGAGAATACGCAGTATTTT

len: 13
d_gene: -
v_gene: TRBV29-1
abundance: -
j_gene: TRBJ2-2
CDR3aa: CSVEAFGSGELFF
CDR3nt: TGCAGCGTTGAAGCTTTTGGCTCCGGGGAGCTGTTTTTT

len: 13
d_gene: -
v_gene: TRBV5-6
abundance: -
j_gene: TRBJ1-2
CDR3aa: CASSLEGVGGYTF
CDR3nt: TGTGCCAGCAGTCTTGAAGGGGTGGGAGGCTACACCTTC

len: 15
d_gene: -
v_gene: TRBV14
abundance: -
j_gene: TRBJ2-7
CDR3aa: CASSRLDSSSYEQYF
CDR3nt: TGTGCCAGCAGCCGATTAGACAGCAGTTCCTACGAGCAGTACTTC

len: 14
d_gene: -
v_gene: TRBV5-6
abundance: -
j_gene: TRBJ1-2
CDR3aa: CASSLAMTPTGYTF
CDR3nt: TGTGCCAGCAGCTTGGCCATGACTCCTACCGGCTACACCTTC

len: 12
d_gene: TRBD1
v_gene: TRBV6-5
abundance: -
j_gene: TRBJ1-1
CDR3aa: CASSGQGDRAFF
CDR3nt: TGTGCCAGCAGTGGACAGGGGGATCGAGCTTTCTTT

len: 15
d_gene: TRBD2
v_gene: TRBV5-1
abundance: -
j_gene: TRBJ2-3
CDR3aa: CASSGTSGAPDTQYF
CDR3nt: TGCGCCAGCAGCGGGACTAGCGGGGCACCCGATACGCAGTATTTT

len: 13
d_gene: -
v_gene: TRBV2
abundance: -
j_gene: TRBJ2-7
CDR3aa: CASSEQATYEQYF
CDR3nt: TGTGCCAGCAGTGAACAGGCCACCTACGAGCAGTACTTC

len: 12
d_gene: -
v_gene: TRBV7-8
abundance: once
j_gene: TRBJ2-5
CDR3aa: CASRLIQETQYF
CDR3nt: TGTGCCAGCAGACTCATTCAAGAGACCCAGTACTTC

len: 16
d_gene: TRBD2
v_gene: TRBV4-2
abundance: -
j_gene: TRBJ2-1
CDR3aa: CASSQRGGVLGDEQFF
CDR3nt: TGTGCCAGCAGCCAACGCGGGGGGGTCCTGGGCGATGAGCAGTTCTTC

len: 13
d_gene: TRBD1
v_gene: TRBV29-1
abundance: -
j_gene: TRBJ1-1
CDR3aa: CSVDGTGGTEAFF
CDR3nt: TGCAGCGTTGATGGGACAGGGGGCACTGAAGCTTTCTTT

len: 15
d_gene: -
v_gene: TRBV5-6
abundance: few
j_gene: TRBJ1-1
CDR3aa: CASSLARRGDTEAFF
CDR3nt: TGTGCCAGCAGCTTGGCCAGGCGGGGCGACACTGAAGCTTTCTTT

len: 13
d_gene: -
v_gene: TRBV11-2
abundance: -
j_gene: TRBJ1-1
CDR3aa: CASSLGRVSEAFF
CDR3nt: TGTGCCAGCAGCTTAGGGAGGGTCAGTGAAGCTTTCTTT

len: 14
d_gene: -
v_gene: TRBV10-3
abundance: -
j_gene: TRBJ1-1
CDR3aa: CAISVASGNTEAFF
CDR3nt: TGTGCCATCAGTGTTGCCAGCGGGAACACTGAAGCTTTCTTT

len: 15
d_gene: TRBD2
v_gene: TRBV5-1
abundance: -
j_gene: TRBJ2-7
CDR3aa: CASRRGGEDPYEQYF
CDR3nt: TGCGCCAGCCGCCGGGGGGGTGAAGATCCCTACGAGCAGTACTTC

len: 15
d_gene: TRBD1
v_gene: TRBV27
abundance: -
j_gene: TRBJ2-5
CDR3aa: CASSLSGTGGETQYF
CDR3nt: TGTGCCAGCAGTTTAAGTGGGACAGGGGGCGAGACCCAGTACTTC

len: 15
d_gene: -
v_gene: TRBV7-3
abundance: once
j_gene: TRBJ2-3
CDR3aa: CASSRFAAPTDTQYF
CDR3nt: TGTGCCAGCAGCCGTTTCGCGGCGCCCACAGATACGCAGTATTTT

len: 15
d_gene: -
v_gene: TRBV14
abundance: -
j_gene: TRBJ2-2
CDR3aa: CASSQTTGSAGELFF
CDR3nt: TGTGCCAGCAGCCAAACCACAGGGTCGGCCGGGGAGCTGTTTTTT

len: 15
d_gene: TRBD2
v_gene: TRBV29-1
abundance: -
j_gene: TRBJ2-7
CDR3aa: CSVEGSAGGSYEQYF
CDR3nt: TGCAGCGTTGAAGGGTCAGCGGGGGGATCCTACGAGCAGTACTTC

len: 14
d_gene: TRBD2
v_gene: TRBV5-1
abundance: -
j_gene: TRBJ2-7
CDR3aa: CASKERGAPYEQYF
CDR3nt: TGCGCCAGCAAGGAGCGGGGGGCCCCCTACGAGCAGTACTTC

len: 13
d_gene: -
v_gene: TRBV11-2
abundance: -
j_gene: TRBJ1-1
CDR3aa: CASSLDMGGEAFF
CDR3nt: TGTGCCAGCAGCTTAGATATGGGGGGGGAAGCTTTCTTT

len: 16
d_gene: TRBD1
v_gene: TRBV4-3
abundance: few
j_gene: TRBJ1-3
CDR3aa: CASSPSDRDSGNTIYF
CDR3nt: TGCGCCAGCAGCCCCTCGGACAGGGACTCTGGAAACACCATATATTTT

len: 16
d_gene: -
v_gene: TRBV27
abundance: -
j_gene: TRBJ1-2
CDR3aa: CASSAGGGRKVGGYTF
CDR3nt: TGTGCCAGCAGTGCCGGAGGTGGGCGCAAAGTAGGTGGCTACACCTTC

len: 14
d_gene: -
v_gene: TRBV6-1
abundance: -
j_gene: TRBJ2-1
CDR3aa: CASSDLRGYNEQFF
CDR3nt: TGTGCCAGCAGTGACCTCAGGGGTTACAATGAGCAGTTCTTC

len: 17
d_gene: TRBD1
v_gene: TRBV10-3
abundance: -
j_gene: TRBJ2-3
CDR3aa: CAILQQTGGIGTDTQYF
CDR3nt: TGTGCCATCCTCCAACAGACAGGGGGCATCGGCACAGATACGCAGTATTTT

len: 17
d_gene: -
v_gene: TRBV7-2
abundance: -
j_gene: TRBJ1-6
CDR3aa: CASSLIRQQSYNSPLHF
CDR3nt: TGTGCCAGCAGCCTTATTAGACAGCAATCCTATAATTCACCCCTCCACTTT

len: 17
d_gene: -
v_gene: TRBV7-8
abundance: -
j_gene: TRBJ1-1
CDR3aa: CASSLGHLGGMNTEAFF
CDR3nt: TGTGCCAGCAGCCTGGGGCACCTGGGGGGAATGAACACTGAAGCTTTCTTT

len: 14
d_gene: -
v_gene: TRBV2
abundance: once
j_gene: TRBJ1-5
CDR3aa: CASREVGLGQPQHF
CDR3nt: TGTGCCAGCAGGGAGGTAGGGCTTGGTCAGCCCCAGCATTTT

len: 13
d_gene: -
v_gene: TRBV9
abundance: -
j_gene: TRBJ2-1
CDR3aa: CASSVDSYNEQFF
CDR3nt: TGTGCCAGCAGCGTAGACAGCTACAATGAGCAGTTCTTC

len: 13
d_gene: TRBD2
v_gene: TRBV6-1
abundance: -
j_gene: TRBJ2-1
CDR3aa: CASRTSGGNEQFF
CDR3nt: TGTGCCAGCAGAACTAGCGGGGGTAATGAGCAGTTCTTC

len: 14
d_gene: TRBD1
v_gene: TRBV9
abundance: few
j_gene: TRBJ2-1
CDR3aa: CASSGDRGGNEQFF
CDR3nt: TGTGCCAGCAGCGGTGACAGGGGTGGGAATGAGCAGTTCTTC

len: 14
d_gene: -
v_gene: TRBV9
abundance: -
j_gene: TRBJ2-7
CDR3aa: CASSVGGLAYEQYF
CDR3nt: TGTGCCAGCAGCGTAGGTGGGCTCGCCTACGAGCAGTACTTC

len: 12
d_gene: -
v_gene: TRBV6-1
abundance: -
j_gene: TRBJ1-5
CDR3aa: CASSDGNQPQHF
CDR3nt: TGTGCCAGCAGTGACGGGAATCAGCCCCAGCATTTT

len: 15
d_gene: -
v_gene: TRBV11-2
abundance: -
j_gene: TRBJ1-5
CDR3aa: CASSLGQTYNQPQHF
CDR3nt: TGTGCCAGCAGCTTAGGACAGACCTATAATCAGCCCCAGCATTTT

len: 13
d_gene: -
v_gene: TRBV2
abundance: -
j_gene: TRBJ2-7
CDR3aa: CASSQGTIYEQYF
CDR3nt: TGTGCCAGCAGTCAGGGCACCATTTACGAGCAGTACTTC

len: 11
d_gene: -
v_gene: TRBV5-1
abundance: -
j_gene: TRBJ1-1
CDR3aa: CASSGPQGAFF
CDR3nt: TGCGCCAGCAGCGGACCGCAGGGGGCTTTCTTT

len: 16
d_gene: TRBD1
v_gene: TRBV27
abundance: -
j_gene: TRBJ1-6
CDR3aa: CASSFKGGAYNSPLHF
CDR3nt: TGTGCCAGCAGTTTTAAAGGGGGCGCCTATAATTCACCCCTCCACTTT

len: 13
d_gene: TRBD2
v_gene: TRBV10-3
abundance: few
j_gene: TRBJ2-7
CDR3aa: CAISGGGGSEQYF
CDR3nt: TGTGCCATCAGCGGGGGCGGGGGGAGCGAGCAGTACTTC

len: 14
d_gene: -
v_gene: TRBV5-6
abundance: -
j_gene: TRBJ1-5
CDR3aa: CASSLAGVRQPQHF
CDR3nt: TGTGCCAGCAGCTTGGCGGGGGTCCGGCAGCCCCAGCATTTT

len: 13
d_gene: -
v_gene: TRBV2
abundance: -
j_gene: TRBJ1-1
CDR3aa: CASQISMNTEAFF
CDR3nt: TGTGCCAGTCAGATATCCATGAACACTGAAGCTTTCTTT

len: 16
d_gene: TRBD1
v_gene: TRBV19
abundance: few
j_gene: TRBJ1-1
CDR3aa: CASSLGTGGAYTEAFF
CDR3nt: TGTGCCAGTAGTCTGGGGACAGGGGGCGCATACACTGAAGCTTTCTTT

len: 13
d_gene: -
v_gene: TRBV19
abundance: -
j_gene: TRBJ1-1
CDR3aa: CASSQNRETEAFF
CDR3nt: TGTGCCAGTAGTCAAAACAGGGAAACTGAAGCTTTCTTT

len: 16
d_gene: -
v_gene: TRBV5-6
abundance: -
j_gene: TRBJ1-4
CDR3aa: CASSFWTVRGNEKLFF
CDR3nt: TGTGCCAGCAGCTTTTGGACAGTCAGAGGGAATGAAAAACTGTTTTTT

len: 17
d_gene: TRBD2
v_gene: TRBV19
abundance: -
j_gene: TRBJ2-5
CDR3aa: CASSPGLAGGLEETQYF
CDR3nt: TGTGCCAGTAGTCCCGGACTAGCGGGGGGGCTTGAGGAGACCCAGTACTTC

len: 17
d_gene: -
v_gene: TRBV12-2
abundance: -
j_gene: TRBJ2-3
CDR3aa: CASPYWPRVSDRVGQYF
CDR3nt: TGTGCAAGCCCTTACTGGCCCCGGGTAAGTGACAGAGTGGGGCAGTATTTT

len: 14
d_gene: -
v_gene: TRBV30
abundance: -
j_gene: TRBJ1-2
CDR3aa: CAWTPRGGTNGYTF
CDR3nt: TGTGCCTGGACCCCCCGGGGGGGAACCAATGGCTACACCTTC